A selection of T cell receptor beta chains follows, all from one sample in a study of cytomegalovirus exposure and HLA in healthy donors. Sequencing used immunoSEQ multiplex PCR; TCRdb keeps in-frame clones, though not all of them. The sample has about 170,000 clones; 75% to 90% are singletons. The material sequenced was PBMCs. These receptors all stem from a woman in her fifties or sixties in good health and CMV-seropositive. Both conserved end residues are part of each CDR3. The D gene is left open where the match is weak. The size entry is marked missing in some rows and otherwise reads once, few, many or a size class.

D gene	J gene	V gene	clone size	CDR3 protein	CDR3 DNA
TRBD2	TRBJ2-7	TRBV5-3	-	CARSPRTSPPYEQYF	TGTGCCAGAAGCCCTAGGACTAGCCCGCCCTACGAGCAGTACTTC
-	TRBJ2-5	TRBV2	-	CASRAIQETQYF	TGTGCCAGCAGAGCAATCCAAGAGACCCAGTACTTC
-	TRBJ2-1	TRBV5-5	-	CASSRVEGANNEQFF	TGTGCCAGCAGCCGGGTCGAAGGGGCCAACAATGAGCAGTTCTTC
TRBD1	TRBJ1-5	TRBV19	few	CATWGGDRGTHSNQPQHF	TGTGCCACATGGGGCGGGGACAGGGGGACCCATAGCAATCAGCCCCAGCATTTT
TRBD1	TRBJ2-5	TRBV6-1	-	CASTEWTGQETQYF	TGTGCCAGCACTGAATGGACAGGCCAAGAGACCCAGTACTTC
TRBD2	TRBJ2-7	TRBV4-2	-	CASSQVALAGVYYEQYF	TGTGCCAGCAGCCAAGTGGCGCTAGCGGGGGTCTACTACGAGCAGTACTTC
-	TRBJ1-1	TRBV14	-	CASSQGHRYSEAFF	TGTGCCAGCAGCCAAGGCCACAGGTACTCTGAAGCTTTCTTT
TRBD2	TRBJ2-3	TRBV18	-	CASSPRTSGGYTDTQYF	TGTGCCAGCTCACCACGCACTAGCGGGGGTTACACAGATACGCAGTATTTT
TRBD2	TRBJ2-1	TRBV11-3	few	CASRLLPGLAFDEQFF	TGTGCCAGCAGACTACTCCCGGGACTAGCATTCGATGAGCAGTTCTTC
-	TRBJ1-1	TRBV23-1	-	CASSQPRHRTFEAFF	TGCGCCAGCAGTCAACCTAGGCATCGGACATTTGAAGCTTTCTTT
TRBD2	TRBJ2-5	TRBV9	-	CASSFSGGLETQYF	TGTGCCAGCAGCTTTAGCGGGGGGTTAGAGACCCAGTACTTC
-	TRBJ2-1	TRBV28	-	CASSPSSGGPFNEQFF	TGTGCCAGCAGTCCCTCATCGGGGGGCCCCTTCAATGAGCAGTTCTTC
-	TRBJ1-3	TRBV9	few	CASSVEISGDSGNTIYF	TGTGCCAGCAGCGTAGAAATTAGCGGGGACTCTGGAAACACCATATATTTT
-	TRBJ1-5	TRBV18	-	CASSPSGDNQPQHF	TGTGCCAGCTCACCAAGCGGGGACAATCAGCCCCAGCATTTT
-	TRBJ1-4	TRBV5-1	-	CASSPDSHNEKLFF	TGCGCCAGCAGCCCGGACAGCCATAATGAAAAACTGTTTTTT
-	TRBJ2-7	TRBV7-8	-	CASSPGWSYEQYF	TGTGCCAGCAGCCCCGGGTGGTCCTACGAGCAGTACTTC
-	TRBJ2-1	TRBV7-2	-	CASSLARLNEQFF	TGTGCCAGCAGCTTAGCGCGACTTAATGAGCAGTTCTTC
-	TRBJ1-2	TRBV15	-	CATSRGDTGYGYTF	TGTGCCACCAGCAGAGGGGACACTGGCTATGGCTACACCTTC
-	TRBJ1-6	TRBV7-7	-	CASSPGTEEGPLHF	TGTGCTAGCAGCCCCGGGACCGAGGAGGGACCCCTCCACTTT
-	TRBJ2-1	TRBV21-1	-	CASGRLIEASKSSYNEQFF	TGTGCCAGCGGTCGACTAATTGAGGCAAGTAAAAGCTCCTACAATGAGCAGTTCTTC
TRBD1	TRBJ1-1	TRBV5-1	-	CASSLSGQPYTEAFF	TGCGCCAGCAGCTTGTCGGGACAGCCCTACACTGAAGCTTTCTTT
TRBD1	TRBJ2-1	TRBV9	-	CASSAGGQGTAYNEQFF	TGTGCCAGCAGCGCCGGGGGACAGGGGACGGCTTACAATGAGCAGTTCTTC
-	TRBJ1-5	TRBV7-8	-	CASSSGGVGRNQPQHF	TGTGCCAGCAGCTCCGGCGGGGTGGGACGCAATCAGCCCCAGCATTTT
-	TRBJ1-5	TRBV6-1	-	CASSPGGVLRQPQHF	TGTGCCAGCAGCCCGGGCGGGGTATTACGACAGCCCCAGCATTTT
TRBD1	TRBJ1-1	TRBV25-1	few	CASSKTGVMNTEAFF	TGTGCCAGTAGTAAAACAGGGGTTATGAACACTGAAGCTTTCTTT
-	TRBJ2-6	TRBV5-4	-	CASSQPRATGANVLTF	TGTGCCAGCAGCCAGCCTAGAGCGACTGGGGCCAACGTCCTGACTTTC
-	TRBJ2-2	TRBV2	-	CASSYRTNTGELFF	TGTGCCAGCAGTTACAGGACCAACACCGGGGAGCTGTTTTTT
-	TRBJ2-3	TRBV5-8	-	CASSTSGRDKSDTQYF	TGTGCCAGCAGCACGAGCGGCCGGGACAAGAGCGATACGCAGTATTTT
-	TRBJ2-3	TRBV7-2	-	CASSLGAGPDTDTQYF	TGTGCCAGCAGCTTAGGTGCGGGACCAGACACAGATACGCAGTATTTT
-	TRBJ2-5	TRBV18	-	CASSPLLQETQYF	TGTGCCAGCTCACCCCTCCTCCAAGAGACCCAGTACTTC
TRBD1	TRBJ2-7	TRBV5-4	once	CASSTDRGLIEQYF	TGTGCCAGCAGCACAGACAGGGGGCTTATCGAGCAGTACTTC
TRBD1	TRBJ2-5	TRBV7-8	-	CASSSSTGTGQETQYF	TGTGCCAGCAGCTCAAGTACCGGGACAGGGCAGGAGACCCAGTACTTC
TRBD1	TRBJ1-2	TRBV30	few	CAWSFMAGGWRSYGYTF	TGTGCCTGGAGTTTCATGGCAGGGGGGTGGAGGTCCTATGGCTACACCTTC
TRBD1	TRBJ2-7	TRBV27	-	CASKVRGNNRYEQYF	TGTGCCAGCAAAGTCAGGGGGAATAACCGCTACGAGCAGTACTTC
-	TRBJ1-5	TRBV6-5	-	CASSYSMRGSQHF	TGTGCCAGCAGTTACTCGATGCGGGGGTCCCAGCATTTT
TRBD1	TRBJ1-3	TRBV11-2	-	CASSSPSGGEYTIYF	TGTGCCAGCAGCTCCCCCTCAGGGGGCGAGTACACCATATATTTT
TRBD2	TRBJ2-6	TRBV9	few	CASSLGGSHFSGANVLTF	TGTGCCAGCAGCTTGGGGGGGTCTCATTTTTCTGGGGCCAACGTCCTGACTTTC
TRBD1	TRBJ2-7	TRBV30	-	CACKRTGATNEQYF	TGTGCCTGCAAAAGGACAGGGGCGACTAACGAGCAGTACTTC
TRBD1	TRBJ2-2	TRBV7-2	few	CASSYTGGGTGELFF	TGTGCCAGCAGCTACACAGGGGGCGGAACCGGGGAGCTGTTTTTT
TRBD2	TRBJ2-7	TRBV5-4	once	CASSLEAGGLGEQYF	TGTGCCAGCAGCTTGGAGGCGGGGGGGCTTGGGGAGCAGTACTTC
TRBD2	TRBJ2-3	TRBV5-1	-	CASSLGATSIADTQYF	TGCGCCAGCAGCTTGGGGGCGACTAGCATCGCAGATACGCAGTATTTT
TRBD2	TRBJ2-7	TRBV4-3	-	CASSGTAAGRQYF	TGCGCCAGCAGCGGAACGGCAGCGGGACGGCAGTACTTC
TRBD1	TRBJ2-7	TRBV19	-	CASIRDRVRQYF	TGTGCCAGTATCCGGGACAGGGTGCGGCAGTACTTC
-	TRBJ1-3	TRBV11-2	-	CASSLWGLSGNTIYF	TGTGCCAGCAGCTTATGGGGCCTCTCTGGAAACACCATATATTTT
-	TRBJ2-6	TRBV28	-	CASRTPGANVLTF	TGTGCCAGTAGAACCCCTGGGGCCAACGTCCTGACTTTC
-	TRBJ2-2	TRBV2	few	CASTRLPNTGELFF	TGTGCCAGCACGCGACTCCCGAACACCGGGGAGCTGTTTTTT
TRBD2	TRBJ2-5	TRBV7-6	-	CASSSDGGIPETQYF	TGTGCCAGCAGCTCCGACGGGGGGATCCCGGAGACCCAGTACTTC
TRBD2	TRBJ2-7	TRBV7-9	-	CSSSLAGAEQYF	TGTTCCAGCAGCTTAGCGGGGGCAGAGCAGTACTTC
-	TRBJ2-7	TRBV7-9	once	CASSGGSYEQYF	TGTGCCAGCAGCGGAGGGTCCTACGAGCAGTACTTC
-	TRBJ1-6	TRBV4-3	-	CASSHEGQGLNKKRTRLHF	TGCGCCAGCAGCCATGAAGGGCAGGGACTCAATAAAAAAAGGACGCGCCTCCACTTT
TRBD1	TRBJ1-6	TRBV15	-	CATSVSDRASSYNSPLHF	TGTGCCACCTCCGTATCGGACAGGGCGAGCTCCTATAATTCACCCCTCCACTTT
-	TRBJ1-2	TRBV29-1	-	CSVEEGGYTF	TGCAGCGTGGAGGAAGGGGGCTACACCTTC
-	TRBJ1-1	TRBV10-3	-	CAISESEYTEAFF	TGTGCCATCAGTGAGTCTGAGTACACTGAAGCTTTCTTT
-	TRBJ2-7	TRBV7-2	-	CASSLVGESQYF	TGTGCCAGCAGCTTAGTGGGAGAGTCCCAGTACTTC